This T cell receptor (beta chain) came from a study of long-term antiretroviral therapy in people with HIV. This clone is a singleton in its sample. Its antigen is as yet unknown. Survey-level immunoSEQ v3.0 assays were run. Sequencing aimed at 40,000-50,000 T-cell genomes per sample. The repertoire was sequenced with immunoSEQ multiplex PCR; TCRdb's copy has only in-frame clones and lacks some. The sample lists some 21,000 clones, 81% occurring once. The CDR3 has 14 amino acids. V was pared by 4 bases and J by 7 bases, with 18 bases between. From germline, CDR1 is SGHRS and CDR2 YFSETQ. Points from the study as a whole: Clones showing expansion before ART dominated the repertoire at all time points. Once patients were on ART, diversity went higher but still fell short of transplant donor controls. Unavailable data included ART adherence, viral resistance and therapy changes (switches in treatment).

The specimen comprised unsorted PBMCs, sampled 0.1 years before starting antiretroviral therapy. This chain connects TRBV5-1 to TRBJ2-7, with D maybe TRBD2 (5 bases). This sequence was found in a middle-aged man with HIV. Here the CDR3 DNA reads TGCGCCAGCAGCCTGTCGGACCCAACGGGGGAGCAGTACTTC. Translated: CASSLSDPTGEQYF.